This T cell receptor beta chain was sequenced in a study of blood T cell repertoires in COVID-19. As for the study in general: Material from acute and convalescent COVID-19 was sourced from the United States, Italy and Spain. From T cells, B-cell-depleted T cells, or PBMCs came the material, which was cDNA or gDNA.

This CDR3 has 15 amino acids. V shed 6 bases, J shed 6 bases, and the junction held 8 bases outside the gene matches. The germline V gene encodes CDR1 SGHTA and CDR2 FQGNSA. Authors' methods: Amplifying reference gene primers gave estimates of nucleated cell counts. The repertoire was sequenced with immunoSEQ multiplex PCR; TCRdb's copy has only in-frame clones and lacks some. V, J and clone size were drawn from that table, and D and trimming were deduced from the DNA. The repertoire consists of about 210,000 clones, with under 90% occurring once and the leading ten covering about 2.5%. This TCR was sampled from a woman in her forties with active or convalescent COVID-19. Sample: peripheral blood. The chain couples TRBV7-2 to TRBJ1-4; 9 positions match TRBD1. The CDR3 coding sequence is TGTGCCAGCAGGGGGCAGGGGACAGGGTATGAAAAACTGTTTTTT. Protein product: CASRGQGTGYEKLFF.